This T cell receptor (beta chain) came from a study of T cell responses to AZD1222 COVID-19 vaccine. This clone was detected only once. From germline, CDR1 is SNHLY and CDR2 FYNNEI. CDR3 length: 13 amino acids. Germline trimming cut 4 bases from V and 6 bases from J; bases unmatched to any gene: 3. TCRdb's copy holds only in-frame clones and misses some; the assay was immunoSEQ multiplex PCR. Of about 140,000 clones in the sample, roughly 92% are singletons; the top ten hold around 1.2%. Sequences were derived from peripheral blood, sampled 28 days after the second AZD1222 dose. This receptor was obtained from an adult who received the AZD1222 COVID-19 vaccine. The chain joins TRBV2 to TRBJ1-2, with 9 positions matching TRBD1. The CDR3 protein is CASSGTGENGYTF. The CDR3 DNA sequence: TGTGCCAGCAGTGGGACAGGGGAAAATGGCTACACCTTC. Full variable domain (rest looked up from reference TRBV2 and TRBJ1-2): EPEVTQTPSHQVTQMGQEVILRCVPISNHLYFYWYRQILGQKVEFLVSFYNNEISEKSEIFDDQFSVERPDGSNFTLKIRSTKLEDSAMYFCASSGTGENGYTFGSGTRLTVV.